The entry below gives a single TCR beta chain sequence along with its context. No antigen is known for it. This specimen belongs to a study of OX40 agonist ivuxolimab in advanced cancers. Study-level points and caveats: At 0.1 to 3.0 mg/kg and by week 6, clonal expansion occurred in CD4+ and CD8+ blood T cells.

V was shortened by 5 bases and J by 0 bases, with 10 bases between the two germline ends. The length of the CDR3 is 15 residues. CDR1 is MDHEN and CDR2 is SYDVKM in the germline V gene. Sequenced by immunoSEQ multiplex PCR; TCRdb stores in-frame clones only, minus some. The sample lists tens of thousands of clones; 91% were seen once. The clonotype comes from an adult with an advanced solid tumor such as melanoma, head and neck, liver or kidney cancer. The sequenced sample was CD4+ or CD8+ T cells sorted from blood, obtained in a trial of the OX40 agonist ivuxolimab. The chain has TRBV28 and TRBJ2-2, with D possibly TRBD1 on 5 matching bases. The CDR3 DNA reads TGTGCCAGCAGTCCTACAGGAGCGAACACCGGGGAGCTGTTTTTT. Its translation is CASSPTGANTGELFF.